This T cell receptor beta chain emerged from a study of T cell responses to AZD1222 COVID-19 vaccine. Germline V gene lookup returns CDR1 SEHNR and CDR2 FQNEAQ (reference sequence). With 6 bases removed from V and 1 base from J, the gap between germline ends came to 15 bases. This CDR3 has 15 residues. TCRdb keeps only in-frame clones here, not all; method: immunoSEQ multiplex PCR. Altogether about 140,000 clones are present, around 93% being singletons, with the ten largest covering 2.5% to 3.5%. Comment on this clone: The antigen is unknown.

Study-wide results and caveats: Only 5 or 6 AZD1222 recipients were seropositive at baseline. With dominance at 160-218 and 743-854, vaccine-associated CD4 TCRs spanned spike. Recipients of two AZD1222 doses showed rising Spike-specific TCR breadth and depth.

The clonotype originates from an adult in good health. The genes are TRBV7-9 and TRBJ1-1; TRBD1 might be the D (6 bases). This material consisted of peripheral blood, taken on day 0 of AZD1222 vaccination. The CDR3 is CASRDYGGGNTEAFF. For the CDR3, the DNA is TGTGCCAGCAGAGACTACGGGGGCGGGAACACTGAAGCTTTCTTT.